This record concerns one T cell receptor (beta chain) sequence. Under the authors' procedure: Reference gene primer amplification gave nucleated cell count estimates. Method: immunoSEQ multiplex PCR; TCRdb's copy keeps in-frame clones and lacks some. The DNA was the basis for D and trimming; V, J and clone size are from that table. The sample records roughly 36,000 clones, 87% being singletons. These data are taken from a study of blood T cell repertoires in COVID-19. On the study more broadly: Donors in the United States, Italy and Spain gave samples during acute or convalescent COVID-19. Sample material is recorded as cDNA or gDNA derived from T cells, B-cell-depleted T cells, or PBMCs.

Germline loops: CDR1 SGHDN, CDR2 FVKESK. This CDR3 comprises 12 residues. Trimming took off 2 bases at V and 4 bases at J, with 3 bases between the two ends. Sequenced material: peripheral blood. The V and J genes are TRBV14 and TRBJ1-5; D remains ambiguous. The sequence derives from a man older than 75 with active COVID-19. The chain's CDR3 is CASSQPNQPQHF. The CDR3 DNA sequence: TGTGCCAGCAGCCAACCGAATCAGCCCCAGCATTTT.